This T cell receptor beta chain was observed in a study of blood T cell repertoires in COVID-19. Whole-study context: Sources were T cells, B-cell-depleted T cells, or PBMCs; the material itself was cDNA or gDNA.

This clone was observed a few times. Repertoires were generated with immunoSEQ multiplex PCR, while TCRdb's copy carries only in-frame clones and drops some. The data contain about 130,000 clones, roughly four fifths of them singletons. The sequencing sample was made of peripheral blood. The clonotype comes from a woman aged 50 to 60 with acute or convalescent COVID-19.

CDR3 in amino acids: CAWSPPGPPGNTIYF. The CDR3 DNA is TGTGCCTGGAGTCCCCCGGGTCCCCCTGGAAACACCATATATTTT. The chain uses TRBV30 and TRBJ1-3; D is ambiguous. Germline values: CDR1 GTSNPN, CDR2 SVGIG (reference sequence). The CDR3 extends over 15 amino acids. The V and J ends lost 2 bases and 2 bases respectively, with 13 bases between them.